These 28 T cell receptor beta chains were sequenced from one sample in a study of shared clonotypes between healthy human individuals. Produced via immunoSEQ multiplex PCR; TCRdb's table is partial and in-frame only. The sample contains some 320,000 clones, over 75% of which appear only once. Material: memory CD8+ T cells sorted from blood. Subset reported: CD45RO+ cells pooled with CCR7-negative TemRA cells. These receptors all stem from a man younger than 30 in good health.

The chain couples TRBV4-1 to TRBJ2-7; TRBD1 matches 9 bases. Per the germline V gene, CDR1 is MGHRA and CDR2 is YSYEKL. The CDR3 length is 14 residues. J was trimmed by 5 bases and V by 4 bases; bases with no gene match: 6. CDR3 sequence reads: CASSLGTGGDEQYF. The CDR3 bases are TGCGCCAGCAGCCTGGGCACAGGGGGCGACGAGCAGTACTTC.

V usage is TRBV7-9 and J usage is TRBJ1-2; 7 positions match TRBD1. The CDR3 is 15 residues long. Germline CDR1 SEHNR, CDR2 FQNEAQ (reference sequence). The ends lost 1 base at V and 6 bases at J; junction bases unmatched: 8. CDR3 in DNA: TGTGCCAGCAGCTTAGGGGCCCCCGGACAGGATGGCTACACCTTC. Protein sequence: CASSLGAPGQDGYTF.

The rearrangement links TRBV18 to TRBJ2-2; D gene uncertain. Deletions cut 6 bases from V and 2 bases from J, with 16 bases between. CDR3 length: 16 amino acids. Germline V gene lookup returns CDR1 KGHSH and CDR2 LQKENI. This chain's CDR3 is CASSQARVLNTGELFF. CDR3 coding DNA: TGTGCCAGCTCCCAGGCAAGGGTCCTAAACACCGGGGAGCTGTTTTTT.

The chain uses TRBV11-2 and TRBJ1-1; 8 bases are a match to TRBD1. V trimming: 4 bases; J trimming: 0 bases; junction bases outside the gene matches: 7. The germline V gene encodes CDR1 SGHAT and CDR2 FQNNGV. The CDR3 totals 16 residues. CDR3 nucleotides: TGTGCCAGCAGCTCAGGACAGGGAGGCCTGAACACTGAAGCTTTCTTT. It is translated as CASSSGQGGLNTEAFF.

The chain is built from TRBV27 and TRBJ1-1, with D unclear. V was clipped by 5 bases and J by 3 bases, with 13 bases between them. The germline V gene encodes CDR1 MNHEY and CDR2 SMNVEV (reference sequence). This CDR3 has 14 amino acids. CDR3 in amino acids: CASSPPGGHTEAFF. CDR3 bases: TGTGCCAGCAGTCCTCCCGGAGGGCACACTGAAGCTTTCTTT.

V usage is TRBV28 and J usage is TRBJ1-3; 9 bases are shared with TRBD1. The CDR3 totals 15 residues. In germline, CDR1 is MDHEN, CDR2 SYDVKM. The V gene end was trimmed by 4 bases and the J gene end by 8 bases; junction bases not matched to a gene: 9. The CDR3 here is CASSWDRDPRDTIYF. In nucleotides, the CDR3 is TGTGCCAGCAGTTGGGACAGGGACCCTAGGGACACCATATATTTT.

The rearrangement uses TRBV30 and TRBJ2-1, with D perhaps assigned TRBD1 or TRBD2 (5 bases each). V shed 2 bases and J shed 2 bases, with 10 bases lying between them. The germline V gene encodes CDR1 GTSNPN and CDR2 SVGIG (reference sequence). The CDR3 is 14 residues long. CDR3 protein: CAWSIGDPYNEQFF. CDR3 coding DNA: TGTGCCTGGAGTATCGGGGACCCCTACAATGAGCAGTTCTTC.

The chain employs TRBV5-1 and TRBJ1-4, with a weak D call TRBD1 (5 bases). Germline CDR1 SGHRS, CDR2 YFSETQ. The CDR3 has 17 amino acids. V was trimmed by 0 bases and J by 1 base, leaving 13 bases between them. The CDR3 is CASSLVVSDRTNEKLFF. The CDR3, as DNA: TGCGCCAGCAGCTTGGTTGTTTCCGACAGAACTAATGAAAAACTGTTTTTT.

The genes are TRBV5-1 and TRBJ1-1; D not certain. The germline V gene has CDR1 SGHRS and CDR2 YFSETQ. The CDR3 has 17 residues. The V and J ends lost 0 bases and 0 bases respectively, with 15 bases between them. The DNA of the CDR3 is TGCGCCAGCAGCTTGGATCGACTTGTAAAGTTGAACACTGAAGCTTTCTTT. It translates to CASSLDRLVKLNTEAFF. The full variable domain, with the rest looked up from reference TRBV5-1 and TRBJ1-1, is KAGVTQTPRYLIKTRGQQVTLSCSPISGHRSVSWYQQTPGQGLQFLFEYFSETQRNKGNFPGRFSGRQFSNSRSEMNVSTLELGDSALYLCASSLDRLVKLNTEAFFGQGTRLTVV.

The chain couples TRBV7-9 to TRBJ2-5, with a tentative D call TRBD2 (6 bases). From germline, CDR1 is SEHNR and CDR2 FQNEAQ (reference sequence). This CDR3 comprises 13 residues. V shed 4 bases and J shed 1 base, with 7 bases lying between them. As DNA, the CDR3 is TGTGCCAGCAGCTACGGGGGCCAAGAGACCCAGTACTTC. Translating it yields CASSYGGQETQYF.

V usage is TRBV7-9 and J usage is TRBJ2-1; 7 bases align to TRBD2. The CDR3 consists of 15 residues. The trim removed 5 bases at V and 8 bases at J, leaving 12 bases unmatched. Germline V gene sequence: CDR1 SEHNR, CDR2 FQNEAQ (reference sequence). The CDR3 region has the DNA TGTGCCAGCAGCCTGACTAGCCTCCCCTGGGATGAGCAGTTCTTC. Protein product: CASSLTSLPWDEQFF. The complete variable domain, with remaining parts taken from reference TRBV7-9 and TRBJ2-1, reads DTGVSQNPRHKITKRGQNVTFRCDPISEHNRLYWYRQTLGQGPEFLTYFQNEAQLEKSRLLSDRFSAERPKGSFSTLEIQRTEQGDSAMYLCASSLTSLPWDEQFFGPGTRLTVL.

V is TRBV27 and J is TRBJ2-3; the match to TRBD1 covers 8 bases. The V segment lost 3 bases and the J segment 2 bases; nucleotides outside the gene matches: 4. The CDR3 loop spans 15 amino acids. CDR1 MNHEY and CDR2 SMNVEV come from the germline V gene (reference sequence). The DNA for the CDR3 is TGTGCCAGCAGTTTGGACAGGGCCAACACAGATACGCAGTATTTT. The encoded protein is CASSLDRANTDTQYF.

The rearrangement joins TRBV7-9 to TRBJ2-7, with D maybe TRBD1 (6 bases). V gave up 5 bases and J gave up 5 bases, with 19 bases separating them. Germline V gene lookup returns CDR1 SEHNR and CDR2 FQNEAQ (reference sequence). This CDR3 contains 15 residues. The CDR3 loop is CASSLGAWGRDEQYF. The CDR3 coding sequence is TGTGCCAGCAGCCTAGGGGCCTGGGGGCGGGACGAGCAGTACTTC.

The chain combines TRBV28 with TRBJ2-5; 7 nucleotides match TRBD2. Trimming took 5 bases from V and 7 from J; bases not matched to a gene: 13. The CDR3 is 15 amino acids. The germline CDR1 and CDR2 sequences are MDHEN and SYDVKM. The CDR3 sequence: CASSRPGRESGTQYF. DNA of the CDR3: TGTGCCAGCAGTCGGCCCGGGCGGGAGTCGGGGACCCAGTACTTC.

This chain connects TRBV11-2 to TRBJ1-2, with a weak D call TRBD1 (5 bases). Trimming shortened V by 4 bases and J by 2 bases, and 11 bases separated the two germline ends. Germline values: CDR1 SGHAT, CDR2 FQNNGV. The CDR3 runs 14 residues. CDR3 in DNA: TGTGCCAGCAGCTCCTGGGACCCGAACTATGGCTACACCTTC. It yields the protein CASSSWDPNYGYTF.

The V and J genes are TRBV7-9 and TRBJ1-2; TRBD1 aligns across 7 bases. With 0 bases clipped from V and 5 bases from J, the junction kept 3 bases outside the gene matches. The CDR3 contains 14 residues. Germline assignment: CDR1 SEHNR and CDR2 FQNEAQ (reference sequence). CDR3 bases: TGTGCCAGCAGCTTAGCGGCAGGGGGTTATGGCTACACCTTC. This codes for CASSLAAGGYGYTF.

The J gene is TRBJ2-1, the V gene TRBV6-1; tentatively, D is TRBD2 (6 bases). The V end lost 1 base, the J end lost 0 bases, and 7 bases lay between the germline ends. The CDR3 runs 15 residues. The V gene's germline CDR1 is MNHNS and CDR2 SASEGT. The CDR3 DNA reads as TGTGCCAGCAGTGAAGACGGGAGCTCCTACAATGAGCAGTTCTTC. It encodes CASSEDGSSYNEQFF.

The chain carries TRBV5-4 and TRBJ2-2; 9 nucleotides match TRBD1. The trim removed 1 base at V and 7 bases at J, leaving 5 bases unmatched. Looked up from germline, CDR1 is SGHNT and CDR2 is YYREEE (reference sequence). The CDR3 runs to 15 residues. This CDR3 reads CASSLTGGNYGELFF. CDR3 sequence (DNA): TGTGCCAGCAGCTTGACAGGGGGCAATTACGGGGAGCTGTTTTTT.

J is TRBJ2-7 and V is TRBV10-3; 8 nucleotides match TRBD2. CDR3 size: 16 residues. J gave up 9 bases and V 0 bases, and 13 bases lay outside the gene matches. Germline V gene sequence: CDR1 ENHRY, CDR2 SYGVKD. CDR3 DNA: TGTGCCATCAGTGAGTCGACTCCCCGGGAGGGCCGTGGGCAGTACTTC. Its translation: CAISESTPREGRGQYF.

This chain connects TRBV27 to TRBJ2-5, with TRBD2 matching over 14 bases. Germline V lookup: CDR1 MNHEY, CDR2 SMNVEV (reference sequence). CDR3 length equals 18 residues. V was pared by 5 bases and J by 5 bases, with 13 bases of the junction left unmatched. In DNA, the CDR3 is TGTGCCAGCAGTCCCTTGCGGACTAGCGGGGGGAATGACGAGACCCAGTACTTC. Amino acids: CASSPLRTSGGNDETQYF.

J is TRBJ2-4 and V is TRBV29-1, with 8 bases lining up with TRBD1. V was clipped by 4 bases and J by 7 bases; unmatched bases: 3. Germline lookup yields CDR1 SQVTM and CDR2 ANQGSEA. This CDR3 spans 12 amino acids. The DNA for the CDR3 is TGCAGCGTTGCGGACAGGGAGAACATTCAGTACTTC. This encodes CSVADRENIQYF.

The J gene is TRBJ2-1, the V gene TRBV20-1, with D tentatively TRBD1 or TRBD2 (6 bases each). The CDR3 is made up of 11 amino acids. Germline loops: CDR1 DFQATT, CDR2 SNEGSKA (reference sequence). V lost 4 bases to trimming and J lost 8 bases, with 9 bases between them. The CDR3 reads CSATGGHEQFF. The CDR3 DNA reads TGCAGTGCTACCGGGGGCCATGAGCAGTTCTTC.

A remark on this clone: The same CDR3 is also encoded by other DNA sequences in this sample. The V and J genes are TRBV4-1 and TRBJ2-1; the match to TRBD2 covers 7 bases. Losses at the gene ends were 1 base for V and 0 bases for J; bases not matched to a gene: 3. There are 16 residues in the CDR3. Germline V gives CDR1 MGHRA, CDR2 YSYEKL. The CDR3 here is CASSQAGGSSYNEQFF. The CDR3 DNA sequence: TGCGCCAGCAGCCAAGCGGGCGGGAGCTCCTACAATGAGCAGTTCTTC.

J is TRBJ1-1 and V is TRBV7-9; no clear D. The germline V gene has CDR1 SEHNR and CDR2 FQNEAQ (reference sequence). Between the trimmed V and J ends, which lost 5 bases and 1 base, there was a span of 8 bases. The length of the CDR3 is 13 residues. Here the CDR3 DNA reads TGTGCCAGCAGCCCCCAGGAGAACACTGAAGCTTTCTTT. Protein product: CASSPQENTEAFF.

CDR3 protein: CASLWADTYNEQFF. CDR3 DNA: TGTGCCAGCTTGTGGGCTGACACCTACAATGAGCAGTTCTTC. The V and J genes are TRBV6-5 and TRBJ2-1; D gene unclear. Trimming took off 8 bases at V and 2 bases at J, with 13 bases between the two ends. Germline assignment: CDR1 MNHEY and CDR2 SVGAGI. There are 14 residues in the CDR3.

V gene TRBV28 combines with J gene TRBJ1-3; D is unresolved. CDR1 is MDHEN and CDR2 is SYDVKM in the germline V gene. The CDR3 is 15 residues long. V gave up 4 bases and J gave up 0 bases, with 10 bases separating them. CDR3 bases: TGTGCCAGCAGTTACCGAGGATACTCTGGAAACACCATATATTTT. Protein: CASSYRGYSGNTIYF.

This clone came up a few times. The chain uses TRBV7-9 and TRBJ2-7; 8 bases are shared with TRBD1. The CDR3 runs to 14 residues. After removal of 5 bases from V and 5 bases from J, the junction contained 8 bases not matched to a gene. Germline V gene sequence: CDR1 SEHNR, CDR2 FQNEAQ (reference sequence). The CDR3 region has the DNA TGTGCCAGCAGCAACGACAGGGGCCATGACGAGCAGTACTTC. Protein sequence: CASSNDRGHDEQYF.

This clone showed up many times. The rearrangement uses TRBV7-9 and TRBJ1-2; a possible D gene is TRBD1 (5 bases). V lost 1 base and J 2 bases, leaving 14 bases between the germline ends. The CDR3 has 16 residues. Germline assignment: CDR1 SEHNR and CDR2 FQNEAQ (reference sequence). CDR3 sequence: CASSLGGGDLNYGYTF. The DNA for the CDR3 is TGTGCCAGCAGCTTAGGGGGCGGGGATCTGAACTATGGCTACACCTTC.